This TCR beta chain originates from a study of regulatory T cells in long-lasting Graves disease. The authors built TCR beta libraries using iRepertoire HTBI primers and Arm-PCR of CDR3 regions. In TCRdb, the multiplex PCR reads were re-called with MiXCR into one record per CDR3 protein. The sample has 600,000 to 650,000 distinct CDR3 sequences, approximately 15% seen once. Described time point: newly diagnosed GD, antithyroid drugs for less than 3 months. There was RNA extracted from PBMCs, and the TCR library was made from it. V was clipped by 1 base and J by 7 bases, with 8 bases between them. The CDR3 spans 14 residues. Germline values: CDR1 KGHSH, CDR2 LQKENI. This same sample was also taken into another study, of T cells in Graves' hyperthyroidism and ophthalmopathy. This second report adds: These patients, aged 18 to 65, had recently diagnosed hyperthyroidism lasting under 2 months.

The V gene is TRBV18, the J gene TRBJ1-6; D call uncertain. This specimen was peripheral blood mononuclear cells (PBMCs), taken at new diagnosis, from a patient treated with antithyroid drugs. The TCR sequence derives from a woman aged 25 to 39 with Graves disease. The CDR3 DNA follows: TGTGCCAGCTCACCACAGAGTGAAAATTCACCCCTCCACTTT. Residues: CASSPQSENSPLHF.